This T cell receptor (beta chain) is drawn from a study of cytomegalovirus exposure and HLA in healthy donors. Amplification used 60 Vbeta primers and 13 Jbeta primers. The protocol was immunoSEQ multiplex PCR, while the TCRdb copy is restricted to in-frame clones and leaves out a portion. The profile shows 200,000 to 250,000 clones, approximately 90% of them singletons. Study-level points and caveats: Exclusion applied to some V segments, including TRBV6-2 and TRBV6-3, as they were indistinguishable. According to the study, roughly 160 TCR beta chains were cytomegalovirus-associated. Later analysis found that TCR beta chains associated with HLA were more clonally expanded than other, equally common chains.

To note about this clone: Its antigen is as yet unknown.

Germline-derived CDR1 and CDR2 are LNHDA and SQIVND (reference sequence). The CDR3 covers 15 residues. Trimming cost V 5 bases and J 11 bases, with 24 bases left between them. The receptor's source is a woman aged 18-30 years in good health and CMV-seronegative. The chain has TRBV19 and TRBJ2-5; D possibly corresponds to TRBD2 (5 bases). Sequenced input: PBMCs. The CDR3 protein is CASSPLRVALGEQYF. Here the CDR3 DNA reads TGTGCCAGTAGTCCTCTACGAGTAGCCCTTGGGGAGCAGTACTTC.